Below, 20 T cell receptor beta chains from the same sample are listed, as sequenced in a study of shared clonotypes between healthy human individuals. Assay: immunoSEQ multiplex PCR; the TCRdb copy retains only in-frame clones and omits some. The sample yields about 2.3 million clones, approximately 93% seen once. Sequencing was carried out using naive CD4+ T cells from PBMCs. Subset described: CD45RA+ positively selected. Receptors originate from a man aged 18 to 30 in good health. Some clones in this sample may be carry-over from other donors' samples.

The chain combines TRBV2 with TRBJ1-5, with D tentatively TRBD1 (5 bases). This CDR3 is 13 amino acids long. Germline V gives CDR1 SNHLY, CDR2 FYNNEI. Trimming took 7 bases from V and 5 from J, leaving 12 bases between them. The CDR3 DNA sequence: TGTGCCAGCAATCGGGGGAGGGATCAGCCCCAGCATTTT. Its translation: CASNRGRDQPQHF.

Details on this clone: Other DNA sequences of this sample code for an identical CDR3. This chain links TRBV6-5 with TRBJ2-3; possible D gene TRBD2, 6 bases. CDR1 is MNHEY, CDR2 SVGAGI, per germline. With 8 bases removed from V and 4 bases from J, the gap between germline ends came to 7 bases. The CDR3 spans 11 residues. The CDR3 sequence is CASSGADTQYF. The CDR3 bases are TGTGCCAGCTCGGGAGCAGATACGCAGTATTTT.

CDR3 in DNA: TGCGCCAGCAGTCAATACCCCGAGGGGGAGCGGGGACGCGGTGAGCAGTTCTTC. This sequence encodes CASSQYPEGERGRGEQFF. The chain recombines TRBV23-1 with TRBJ2-1; TRBD2 is a possible D gene (7 bases). TRBV23-1 is an ORF, with its function uncertain. The CDR3 runs to 18 residues. Trimming pared 1 base from V and 9 bases from J, leaving 25 bases between.

The chain recombines TRBV7-8 with TRBJ1-3; tentative D call: TRBD1 (5 bases). Deletions cut 3 bases from V and 0 bases from J, with 12 bases between. CDR3 length equals 16 residues. In germline, CDR1 is SGHVS, CDR2 FQNEAQ. CDR3 in amino acids: CASSLGRTRSGNTIYF. The CDR3 bases are TGTGCCAGCAGCTTGGGACGTACACGCTCTGGAAACACCATATATTTT. Based on the CDR3 plus reference TRBV7-8 and TRBJ1-3, the full variable domain is GAGVSQSPRYKVAKRGQDVALRCDPISGHVSLFWYQQALGQGPEFLTYFQNEAQLDKSGLPSDRFFAERPEGSVSTLKIQRTQQEDSAVYLCASSLGRTRSGNTIYFGEGSWLTVV.

A few counts support this clone. This rearrangement joins TRBV29-1 to TRBJ1-1; D is ambiguous. This CDR3 has 8 amino acids. Looked up from germline, CDR1 is SQVTM and CDR2 is ANQGSEA. Trimming cost V 7 bases and J 8 bases, with 5 bases left between them. CDR3 sequence: CSAGEAFF. In nucleotides, the CDR3 is TGCAGCGCAGGCGAAGCTTTCTTT. Together with reference TRBV29-1 and TRBJ1-1, the CDR3 gives the full variable domain: SAVISQKPSRDICQRGTSLTIQCQVDSQVTMMFWYRQQPGQSLTLIATANQGSEATYESGFVIDKFPISRPNLTFSTLTVSNMSPEDSSIYLCSAGEAFFGQGTRLTVV.

The V and J genes are TRBV25-1 and TRBJ1-1; D remains ambiguous. The length of the CDR3 is 13 residues. Germline V gene data show CDR1 as MGHDK and CDR2 as SYGVNS. Trimming took 2 bases from V and 0 from J, leaving 4 bases between them. The CDR3 spells CASSENMNTEAFF. The DNA of the CDR3 is TGTGCCAGCAGTGAAAACATGAACACTGAAGCTTTCTTT.

The chain employs TRBV7-9 and TRBJ2-3; D is possibly TRBD2 (6 bases). V dropped 5 bases and J dropped 1 base, with 16 bases sitting between them. The CDR3 is 16 residues long. The V gene's germline CDR1 is SEHNR and CDR2 FQNEAQ (reference sequence). This CDR3 reads CASSLYSGGGTDTQYF. For the CDR3, the DNA is TGTGCCAGCAGCCTCTATAGCGGAGGGGGCACAGATACGCAGTATTTT.

V and J are TRBV7-2 and TRBJ2-5; 9 bases are a match to TRBD2. The J call could be wrong; TRBJ2-7 is a better fit for the DNA end. There are 16 residues in the CDR3. In germline, CDR1 is SGHTA, CDR2 FQGNSA. The CDR3 coding sequence is TGTGCCAGCAGCTCCCGGGTAGCGGGAGTCTCTTACGAGCAGTACTTC. As protein: CASSSRVAGVSYEQYF.

The CDR3 here is CASSLLSGMNTEAFF. CDR3 nucleotides: TGTGCCAGCAGTTTACTAAGCGGTATGAACACTGAAGCTTTCTTT. The chain recombines TRBV27 with TRBJ1-1; no clear D. V was pared by 2 bases and J by 0 bases, with 10 bases between. Germline V lookup: CDR1 MNHEY, CDR2 SMNVEV (reference sequence). This CDR3 comprises 15 residues.

V and J are TRBV9 and TRBJ1-4, with 7 bases fitting TRBD1. This CDR3 is 16 amino acids long. CDR1 SGDLS and CDR2 YYNGEE come from the germline V gene. V lost 4 bases and J lost 0; bases outside the gene matches: 6. CDR3 sequence (DNA): TGTGCCAGCAGCCAGGGGGGCCCCTCAACTAATGAAAAACTGTTTTTT. It specifies CASSQGGPSTNEKLFF.

The rearrangement uses TRBV7-2 and TRBJ2-1; D tentatively fits TRBD1 or TRBD2 (5 bases each). V was cut by 1 base and J by 6 bases, with 13 bases left in between. The CDR3 extends over 15 amino acids. The germline V gene encodes CDR1 SGHTA and CDR2 FQGNSA. CDR3 sequence (DNA): TGTGCCAGCAGCTTAGGGGGCGGGCCGTTCAATGAGCAGTTCTTC. Protein product: CASSLGGGPFNEQFF.

The chain links TRBV11-2 to TRBJ2-7; either TRBD1 or TRBD2 may fit D (5 bases each). Germline V gene lookup returns CDR1 SGHAT and CDR2 FQNNGV. V was cut by 6 bases and J by 9 bases, with 21 bases left in between. The CDR3 extends over 14 amino acids. The CDR3 bases are TGTGCCAGCAGGGCCGATGGGGGACGGCCAACGCAGTACTTC. Its protein product is CASRADGGRPTQYF.

The sample holds one count of this clone. This chain uses TRBV6-1 with TRBJ2-3; D is perhaps TRBD2 (6 bases). Trimming shortened V by 6 bases and J by 6 bases, and 10 bases separated the two germline ends. Germline V CDR1 and CDR2: MNHNS, SASEGT. This CDR3 contains 12 residues. In DNA, the CDR3 is TGTGCCAGCAGGGACCGGGGGGATACGCAGTATTTT. Protein: CASRDRGDTQYF.

V and J are TRBV7-3 and TRBJ2-1, with no clear D. V lost 4 bases, J lost 7 bases, and 17 bases lay in between. CDR1 and CDR2 from the germline V gene are SGHTA and FQGTGA. The CDR3 length is 15 residues. In DNA, the CDR3 is TGTGCCAGCAGCTGGAAGGGCAGCTTCTCTAATGAGCAGTTCTTC. Protein sequence: CASSWKGSFSNEQFF.

This clone has only one observation. The rearrangement links TRBV6-1 to TRBJ2-7, with D perhaps TRBD2 (5 bases). Germline loops: CDR1 MNHNS, CDR2 SASEGT. Trimming took off 5 bases at V and 3 bases at J, with 14 bases between the two ends. There are 14 residues in the CDR3. The CDR3 loop reads CASSSNYRDYEQYF. In nucleotides, the CDR3 is TGTGCCAGCAGTTCTAACTACCGGGACTACGAGCAGTACTTC.

The chain carries TRBV10-3 and TRBJ2-1, with no clear D. The CDR3 spans 12 residues. V was trimmed by 9 bases and J by 4 bases, leaving 10 bases between them. CDR1 ENHRY and CDR2 SYGVKD come from the germline V gene. CDR3 in amino acids: CAIREDYNEQFF. In DNA, the CDR3 is TGTGCCATTAGAGAGGATTACAATGAGCAGTTCTTC.

The CDR3 DNA follows: TGTGCCAGCTCACCACTCGTCTCTGGGGGAGGCGAGCAGTACTTC. Its translation is CASSPLVSGGGEQYF. V gene TRBV18 combines with J gene TRBJ2-7; a possible D gene is TRBD2 (6 bases). CDR3 length: 15 amino acids. CDR1 is KGHSH and CDR2 is LQKENI in the germline V gene. Trimming pared 1 base from V and 6 bases from J, leaving 16 bases between.

The chain uses TRBV11-3 and TRBJ2-1, with 7 positions matching TRBD1. Trimming cost V 2 bases and J 4 bases; bases outside gene matches: 5. Germline assignment: CDR1 SGHNT and CDR2 YENEEA. This CDR3 region has 15 residues. The CDR3, as DNA: TGTGCCAGCAGCTTAACCGGGACAGCATACAATGAGCAGTTCTTC. Residues: CASSLTGTAYNEQFF. The full variable domain, in which reference TRBV11-3 and TRBJ2-1 provide the parts outside the CDR3, is EAGVVQSPRYKIIEKKQPVAFWCNPISGHNTLYWYLQNLGQGPELLIRYENEEAVDDSQLPKDRFSAERLKGVDSTLKIQPAELGDSAVYLCASSLTGTAYNEQFFGPGTRLTVL.

The rearrangement links TRBV6-5 to TRBJ2-1; 7 nucleotides line up with TRBD2. This CDR3 region has 15 residues. The germline V gene encodes CDR1 MNHEY and CDR2 SVGAGI. The J segment lost 0 bases and the V segment lost 2 bases, leaving 1 base of the junction unmatched. The DNA of the CDR3 is TGTGCCAGCAGTTACGCGGGAGTCTCCTACAATGAGCAGTTCTTC. It encodes CASSYAGVSYNEQFF.

The chain combines TRBV27 with TRBJ1-4; D gene unclear. CDR3 size: 15 residues. V lost 0 bases and J 5 bases, leaving 10 bases between the germline ends. The germline CDR1 and CDR2 sequences are MNHEY and SMNVEV (reference sequence). The CDR3 here is CASSLSAGLNEKLFF. CDR3 coding DNA: TGTGCCAGCAGTTTATCTGCCGGACTAAATGAAAAACTGTTTTTT.